This T cell receptor beta chain was identified during a study of T cell repertoires in cytomegalovirus infection. Study summary: Through public TCR beta signatures, both CMV infection and matching HLA type were indicated. Study-level points and caveats: CMV-specific TCR beta clonotypes restricted by HLA-C were the ones dominating the ex vivo response. Identification of carriers of CMV plus the relevant HLA was performed using cumulative public TCR beta family frequency.

Germline CDR1 reads SEHNR; CDR2 reads FQNEAQ (reference sequence). Unmatched junction bases numbered 11, after V lost 5 bases and J lost 4 bases. CDR3 length: 16 residues. TCRdb fed the reads into MiXCR, producing one record per CDR3 protein. The sample holds about 740,000 distinct CDR3 sequences, under 40% seen once. This clonotype was detected only a few times. What it recognizes is unknown. This TCR came from a human donor in good health (CMV status not recorded). Some clones in this sample may be carry-over from other donors' samples. The sequencing sample was made of PBMCs. This chain connects TRBV7-9 to TRBJ2-3; 8 bases map to TRBD2. CDR3 residues: CASSPSGTRPADTQYF. Here the CDR3 DNA reads TGTGCCAGCAGCCCCTCAGGGACTAGGCCGGCAGATACGCAGTATTTT.